The 27 T cell receptor beta chains listed next were all sequenced from one sample in a study of blood T cell repertoires in COVID-19. The repertoire was sequenced with immunoSEQ multiplex PCR; TCRdb's copy has only in-frame clones and lacks some. This sample carries fewer than 120,000 clones, just over 75% of them seen once, and the ten largest clones take roughly 3.8%. The sample was peripheral blood. These receptors were taken from a woman of 80 years or more with acute or convalescent COVID-19.

This chain uses TRBV30 with TRBJ2-2, with TRBD2 matching over 9 bases. CDR3 length: 17 amino acids. The V segment lost 1 base and the J segment 1 base; nucleotides outside the gene matches: 7. Germline V gives CDR1 GTSNPN, CDR2 SVGIG (reference sequence). The CDR3 DNA follows: TGTGCCTGGAGTGGTAACACTAGCGGGCAGAACACCGGGGAGCTGTTTTTT. Its protein product is CAWSGNTSGQNTGELFF.

The chain links TRBV7-2 to TRBJ1-6, with 7 bases identical to TRBD1. Germline CDR1 is SGHTA and CDR2 is FQGNSA. The CDR3 is 14 residues long. Trimming cost V 6 bases and J 7 bases; bases outside gene matches: 6. The CDR3 sequence: CASRPGTENSPLHF. CDR3 bases: TGTGCCAGCAGGCCGGGGACAGAGAATTCACCCCTCCACTTT.

This clone showed up just once. The J gene is TRBJ2-1, the V gene TRBV6-4; a possible D gene is TRBD1 (6 bases). Germline V CDR1 and CDR2: MRHNA, SNTAGT. Trimming stripped 7 bases from V and 3 bases from J, with 19 bases between. The CDR3 is 16 amino acids. The CDR3 reads CASTHYRKGDYNEQFF. As DNA, the CDR3 is TGTGCCAGCACTCACTATCGAAAGGGGGACTACAATGAGCAGTTCTTC.

The chain employs TRBV11-2 and TRBJ2-3; TRBD2 might be the D (6 bases). CDR1 is SGHAT and CDR2 is FQNNGV in the germline V gene. This CDR3 comprises 16 residues. V was shortened by 1 base and J by 1 base, with 12 bases between the two germline ends. The CDR3 bases are TGTGCCAGCAGCTTAGCGAGGACTACCCGCACAGATACGCAGTATTTT. The encoded protein is CASSLARTTRTDTQYF.

This chain joins TRBV5-1 and TRBJ2-3, with D uncertain. Per germline, CDR1 SGHRS and CDR2 YFSETQ. The CDR3 is 15 residues long. Trimming cost V 1 base and J 0 bases, with 9 bases left between them. The CDR3 sequence: CASSLSLASTDTQYF. The CDR3, as DNA: TGCGCCAGCAGCTTGTCGTTGGCCAGCACAGATACGCAGTATTTT.

The J gene is TRBJ2-7, the V gene TRBV5-1; TRBD1 aligns across 8 bases. The CDR3 totals 14 residues. Germline loops: CDR1 SGHRS, CDR2 YFSETQ. The junction had 2 bases not matched to a gene; V was cut back by 3 bases and J by 0 bases. CDR3 coding DNA: TGCGCCAGCAGCTACGGGACAGGCTCCTACGAGCAGTACTTC. Its translation: CASSYGTGSYEQYF.

The chain uses TRBV6-1 and TRBJ2-7, with TRBD2 as a possible D gene (5 bases). The CDR3 totals 15 residues. Germline V lookup: CDR1 MNHNS, CDR2 SASEGT. V was cut by 3 bases and J by 0 bases, with 12 bases left in between. The CDR3 DNA follows: TGTGCCAGCAGTGACGGACTGCTGAGCTCCTACGAGCAGTACTTC. It specifies CASSDGLLSSYEQYF.

The V gene is TRBV5-1, the J gene TRBJ2-7, with D possibly matching TRBD2 (7 bases). Trimming removed 0 bases at V and 2 bases at J, with 9 bases between. CDR1 and CDR2 from the germline V gene are SGHRS and YFSETQ. The CDR3 consists of 14 residues. The CDR3 region has the DNA TGCGCCAGCAGCTTGGCGCGGGGGCCCTACGAGCAGTACTTC. This translates into CASSLARGPYEQYF.

This clone showed up just once. The chain uses TRBV28 and TRBJ1-1, with D tentatively TRBD1 (5 bases). Germline CDR1 MDHEN, CDR2 SYDVKM. The CDR3 is 13 residues long. Trimming cost V 2 bases and J 11 bases, with 15 bases left between them. This CDR3 reads CASSLKYRKDAFF. The CDR3, as DNA: TGTGCCAGCAGTTTAAAATACAGGAAGGACGCTTTCTTT.

The chain employs TRBV5-1 and TRBJ1-5; D is undetermined. CDR3 length: 15 residues. With 0 bases removed from V and 0 bases from J, the gap between germline ends came to 7 bases. CDR1 is SGHRS, CDR2 YFSETQ, per germline. The DNA of the CDR3 is TGCGCCAGCAGCTTGGTCCCCAATAGCAATCAGCCCCAGCATTTT. Amino acids: CASSLVPNSNQPQHF.

The chain has TRBV18 and TRBJ2-7, with 8 bases aligning to TRBD1. V lost 6 bases, J lost 2 bases, and 9 bases stayed unmatched. The CDR3 consists of 15 residues. Germline values: CDR1 KGHSH, CDR2 LQKENI. Here the CDR3 reads CASSRGQGRAYEQYF. The CDR3 DNA reads TGTGCCAGCTCTCGCGGACAGGGCAGAGCCTACGAGCAGTACTTC. The full variable domain, with the rest looked up from reference TRBV18 and TRBJ2-7, is NAGVMQNPRHLVRRRGQEARLRCSPMKGHSHVYWYRQLPEEGLKFMVYLQKENIIDESGMPKERFSAEFPKEGPSILRIQQVVRGDSAAYFCASSRGQGRAYEQYFGPGTRLTVT.

The chain employs TRBV28 and TRBJ1-1, with D possibly matching TRBD1 (5 bases). This CDR3 region has 14 residues. V was pared by 4 bases and J by 3 bases, with 12 bases between. Germline V gene lookup returns CDR1 MDHEN and CDR2 SYDVKM. The DNA of the CDR3 is TGTGCCAGCAGTTCGGGGGGAAGGTACACTGAAGCTTTCTTT. It yields the protein CASSSGGRYTEAFF.

This clone has more than one count but fewer than ten. The same CDR3 arises from other DNA sequences in this sample as well. The J gene is TRBJ2-2, the V gene TRBV19; D remains unclear. Trimming took off 4 bases at V and 1 base at J, with 4 bases between the two ends. Germline lookup yields CDR1 LNHDA and CDR2 SQIVND (reference sequence). The CDR3 is 13 amino acids. CDR3 coding DNA: TGTGCCAGTAGTAGAGGGAACACCGGGGAGCTGTTTTTT. This sequence encodes CASSRGNTGELFF.

The chain joins TRBV5-4 to TRBJ1-5; TRBD1 might be the D (6 bases). V was clipped by 6 bases and J by 2 bases, with 15 bases between them. CDR1 is SGHNT, CDR2 YYREEE, per germline (reference sequence). The CDR3 loop spans 15 amino acids. This CDR3 reads CASTHGGAGNQPQHF. The DNA for the CDR3 is TGTGCCAGCACGCACGGGGGGGCTGGCAATCAGCCCCAGCATTTT.

This chain connects TRBV11-3 to TRBJ2-7; maybe TRBD2 (6 bases). Deletions cut 1 base from V and 2 bases from J, with 9 bases between. CDR1 is SGHNT and CDR2 is YENEEA in the germline V gene. The CDR3 sequence is 14 residues long. In DNA form, the CDR3 reads TGTGCCAGCAGCTTAGGCGGGATACCCTACGAGCAGTACTTC. Protein product: CASSLGGIPYEQYF.

The rearrangement joins TRBV7-2 to TRBJ2-5; 10 nucleotides align to TRBD2. Trimming at V came to 3 bases and at J to 2 bases, leaving 6 bases not matched to a gene. The CDR3 sequence is 16 residues long. The germline V gene has CDR1 SGHTA and CDR2 FQGNSA. The chain's CDR3 is CASSLAASGGQETQYF. The CDR3 nucleotides read TGTGCCAGCAGCTTGGCGGCTAGCGGGGGACAAGAGACCCAGTACTTC.

This sequence joins TRBV30 and TRBJ1-4, with a weak D call TRBD1 (5 bases). Per germline, CDR1 GTSNPN and CDR2 SVGIG (reference sequence). This CDR3 has 12 residues. V lost 3 bases, J lost 11 bases, and 13 bases lay in between. This chain's CDR3 is CAWSAGGGKLFF. The DNA for the CDR3 is TGTGCCTGGAGCGCCGGGGGAGGGAAACTGTTTTTT.

This chain links TRBV24-1 with TRBJ2-5; 7 bases align to TRBD1. This CDR3 is built from 15 residues. Trimming at V came to 5 bases and at J to 5 bases, leaving 10 bases not matched to a gene. Looked up from germline, CDR1 is KGHDR and CDR2 is SFDVKD. In nucleotides, the CDR3 is TGTGCCACCAGTGCTTTACAGGGGCGCCAGGAGACCCAGTACTTC. Translated: CATSALQGRQETQYF.

The chain couples TRBV5-1 to TRBJ2-7; the match to TRBD1 covers 8 bases. CDR3 length: 17 residues. The J segment lost 3 bases and the V segment lost 4 bases, leaving 15 bases of the junction unmatched. Per germline, CDR1 SGHRS and CDR2 YFSETQ. This CDR3 is CASSIMSGGSRHYEQYF. The CDR3 nucleotides read TGCGCCAGCAGCATAATGTCAGGGGGCTCCCGGCACTACGAGCAGTACTTC.

The V and J genes are TRBV27 and TRBJ2-1, with 7 positions matching TRBD1. CDR1 is MNHEY and CDR2 is SMNVEV in the germline V gene (reference sequence). With 3 bases clipped from V and 7 bases from J, the junction kept 6 bases outside the gene matches. CDR3 size: 14 residues. CDR3 in DNA: TGTGCCAGCAGTTTCGGGGCAGGGGGTAATGAGCAGTTCTTC. Residues: CASSFGAGGNEQFF.

The chain couples TRBV7-9 to TRBJ2-3; TRBD2 matches 8 bases. The CDR3 covers 22 residues. Germline CDR1 reads SEHNR; CDR2 reads FQNEAQ (reference sequence). J gave up 6 bases and V 8 bases, and 34 bases lay outside the gene matches. CDR3 amino acids: CASPWGPGRTGGSAPAPDTQYF. The CDR3 coding sequence is TGTGCCAGCCCGTGGGGCCCAGGCAGGACGGGAGGGAGCGCGCCCGCACCTGATACGCAGTATTTT.

The V and J genes are TRBV9 and TRBJ2-1; 7 positions match TRBD1. Germline CDR1 and CDR2: SGDLS and YYNGEE. V lost 2 bases and J lost 0; bases outside the gene matches: 5. The CDR3 has 16 amino acids. The DNA of the CDR3 is TGTGCCAGCAGCGTCAACAGGGGATCCTCCTACAATGAGCAGTTCTTC. Encoded protein: CASSVNRGSSYNEQFF.

The genes are TRBV28 and TRBJ2-7; 9 bases map to TRBD2. This CDR3 region has 18 residues. The V gene's germline CDR1 is MDHEN and CDR2 SYDVKM. V lost 1 base to trimming and J lost 5 bases; unmatched junction nucleotides: 15. The CDR3 loop is CASSLSGISGSISNEQYF. The CDR3 bases are TGTGCCAGCAGTTTATCCGGGATTAGCGGGAGTATTAGCAACGAGCAGTACTTC. The full variable domain, with the rest looked up from reference TRBV28 and TRBJ2-7, is DVKVTQSSRYLVKRTGEKVFLECVQDMDHENMFWYRQDPGLGLRLIYFSYDVKMKEKGDIPEGYSVSREKKERFSLILESASTNQTSMYLCASSLSGISGSISNEQYFGPGTRLTVT.

There are many counts of this clone. V gene TRBV6-1 combines with J gene TRBJ2-2, with TRBD2 matching 8 bases. The ends lost 2 bases at V and 2 bases at J; junction bases unmatched: 10. Germline lookup yields CDR1 MNHNS and CDR2 SASEGT. The CDR3 extends over 18 amino acids. Written as DNA, the CDR3 is TGTGCCAGCAGTGAATTCGGGGGGGCAGATCTTAACACCGGGGAGCTGTTTTTT. It specifies CASSEFGGADLNTGELFF.

The V and J genes are TRBV9 and TRBJ1-1, with a tentative D call TRBD1 (5 bases). The CDR3 has 15 residues. Germline V gene sequence: CDR1 SGDLS, CDR2 YYNGEE. The germline V and J ends were trimmed by 0 bases and 0 bases, with 9 bases remaining between them. For the CDR3, the DNA is TGTGCCAGCAGCGTAGACGCAGGGATGAACACTGAAGCTTTCTTT. Its translation is CASSVDAGMNTEAFF.

J is TRBJ1-2 and V is TRBV5-4, with D maybe TRBD1 (5 bases). The CDR3 has 15 amino acids. Germline V gene data show CDR1 as SGHNT and CDR2 as YYREEE (reference sequence). Deletions cut 4 bases from V and 4 bases from J, with 17 bases between. This CDR3 reads CASSPLGDYFYGYTF. CDR3 in DNA: TGTGCCAGCAGCCCCCTAGGGGACTACTTCTATGGCTACACCTTC.

The V and J genes are TRBV18 and TRBJ2-3; TRBD2 aligns across 16 bases. With 6 bases clipped from V and 4 bases from J, the junction kept 7 bases outside the gene matches. CDR3 size: 17 residues. The V gene's germline CDR1 is KGHSH and CDR2 LQKENI. CDR3 in DNA: TGTGCCAGCTCTCCGGGACTAGCGGGAGGGCCTTCAGATACGCAGTATTTT. This sequence encodes CASSPGLAGGPSDTQYF.